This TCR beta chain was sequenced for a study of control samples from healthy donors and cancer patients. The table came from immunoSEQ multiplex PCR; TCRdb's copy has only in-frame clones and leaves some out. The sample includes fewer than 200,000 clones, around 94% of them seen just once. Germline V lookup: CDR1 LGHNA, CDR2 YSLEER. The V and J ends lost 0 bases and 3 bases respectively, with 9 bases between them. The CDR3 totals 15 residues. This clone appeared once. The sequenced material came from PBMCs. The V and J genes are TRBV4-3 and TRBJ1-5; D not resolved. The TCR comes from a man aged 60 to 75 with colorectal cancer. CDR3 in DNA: TGCGCCAGCAGCCAAGATATGCGGAACAATCAGCCCCAGCATTTT. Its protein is CASSQDMRNNQPQHF.